The 12 T cell receptor beta chains in this list originate from one sample, sequenced in a study of blood T cell repertoires in COVID-19. The method was immunoSEQ multiplex PCR; TCRdb's version includes in-frame clones alone and lacks a portion of them. The sample lists about 140,000 clones, around four fifths occurring once. The sequenced material came from peripheral blood. The receptor set was obtained from a woman aged 80 or over with acute or convalescent COVID-19.

The rearrangement links TRBV11-2 to TRBJ2-1; no clear D. Germline CDR1 and CDR2: SGHAT and FQNNGV. The CDR3 totals 14 residues. Trimming left V 1 base short and J 7 bases short, with 11 bases between. The CDR3 DNA follows: TGTGCCAGCAGCTTAGCTTCAGCGAATAATGAGCAGTTCTTC. Translation: CASSLASANNEQFF.

The J gene is TRBJ2-7, the V gene TRBV7-2; 9 bases are shared with TRBD1. CDR1 SGHTA and CDR2 FQGNSA come from the germline V gene. The CDR3 is 15 residues long. The junction had 6 bases not matched to a gene; V was cut back by 0 bases and J by 6 bases. The CDR3 DNA sequence: TGTGCCAGCAGCTTAGCCACGGGACAGGGTTTCGAGCAGTACTTC. It specifies CASSLATGQGFEQYF.

This chain connects TRBV4-1 to TRBJ1-5; unclear D gene. V gave up 2 bases and J gave up 0 bases, with 11 bases separating them. The CDR3 length is 16 residues. Germline V gene sequence: CDR1 MGHRA, CDR2 YSYEKL. Here the CDR3 reads CASSQSLGVSNQPQHF. The CDR3 nucleotides read TGCGCCAGCAGCCAATCCCTCGGGGTTAGCAATCAGCCCCAGCATTTT.

The rearrangement links TRBV29-1 to TRBJ2-5; 7 nucleotides match TRBD1. Germline CDR1 SQVTM, CDR2 ANQGSEA. The trim removed 6 bases at V and 7 bases at J, leaving 11 bases unmatched. The length of the CDR3 is 13 residues. In DNA form, the CDR3 reads TGCAGCGTCAGCCCGACAGGGTCGGCGACCCAGTACTTC. It encodes CSVSPTGSATQYF.

The rearrangement links TRBV18 to TRBJ1-2; 7 nucleotides agree with TRBD1. The CDR3 has 15 amino acids. The ends lost 3 bases at V and 7 bases at J; junction bases unmatched: 11. Germline values: CDR1 KGHSH, CDR2 LQKENI. CDR3: CASSPWEQGIGGYTF. Written as DNA, the CDR3 is TGTGCCAGCTCACCTTGGGAACAGGGGATTGGTGGCTACACCTTC. Combining the CDR3 with reference TRBV18 and TRBJ1-2 gives the whole variable domain NAGVMQNPRHLVRRRGQEARLRCSPMKGHSHVYWYRQLPEEGLKFMVYLQKENIIDESGMPKERFSAEFPKEGPSILRIQQVVRGDSAAYFCASSPWEQGIGGYTFGSGTRLTVV.

The V gene is TRBV19, the J gene TRBJ1-4, with 7 positions matching TRBD1. V lost 10 bases to trimming and J lost 8 bases; unmatched junction nucleotides: 10. CDR1 LNHDA and CDR2 SQIVND come from the germline V gene (reference sequence). The CDR3 loop spans 13 amino acids. The CDR3 here is CATRQGGVEKLFF. Written as DNA, the CDR3 is TGTGCCACGAGACAGGGAGGAGTAGAAAAACTGTTTTTT.

The chain couples TRBV29-1 to TRBJ1-2, with TRBD1 matching over 8 bases. The germline V gene has CDR1 SQVTM and CDR2 ANQGSEA. Losses at the gene ends were 0 bases for V and 5 bases for J; bases not matched to a gene: 5. The length of the CDR3 is 14 residues. The CDR3, as DNA: TGCAGCGTTGAAGAACGGGACAGGAGGTATGGCTACACCTTC. Protein product: CSVEERDRRYGYTF. The full variable domain, in which reference TRBV29-1 and TRBJ1-2 provide the parts outside the CDR3, is SAVISQKPSRDICQRGTSLTIQCQVDSQVTMMFWYRQQPGQSLTLIATANQGSEATYESGFVIDKFPISRPNLTFSTLTVSNMSPEDSSIYLCSVEERDRRYGYTFGSGTRLTVV.

The chain employs TRBV9 and TRBJ2-3, with 7 bases lining up with TRBD2. CDR1 and CDR2 (germline): SGDLS, YYNGEE. The CDR3 covers 15 residues. The junction had 3 bases not matched to a gene; V was cut back by 0 bases and J by 2 bases. The CDR3 region is CASSVALAYTDTQYF. In DNA, the CDR3 is TGTGCCAGCAGCGTAGCACTAGCGTACACAGATACGCAGTATTTT.

The genes are TRBV5-6 and TRBJ2-3; 10 nucleotides agree with TRBD1. The V segment lost 5 bases and the J segment 0 bases; nucleotides outside the gene matches: 15. CDR1 and CDR2 from the germline V gene are SGHDT and YYEEEE. CDR3 size: 19 residues. The CDR3 coding sequence is TGTGCCAGCAGTTCGGGACAGGGGTACTGGCTGACTAGCACAGATACGCAGTATTTT. Protein sequence: CASSSGQGYWLTSTDTQYF.

The rearrangement uses TRBV2 and TRBJ1-5; no firm D call. CDR1 and CDR2 (germline): SNHLY, FYNNEI. This CDR3 comprises 13 residues. The ends were cut back, 5 bases at V and 4 bases at J, with 9 bases in the middle. The CDR3 loop reads CASSPGPNQPQHF. The CDR3 DNA sequence: TGTGCCAGCAGTCCTGGGCCGAATCAGCCCCAGCATTTT.

The genes are TRBV28 and TRBJ2-7; D may be TRBD1 (6 bases). This CDR3 contains 15 residues. Trimming stripped 2 bases from V and 7 bases from J, with 18 bases between. The germline gives CDR1 MDHEN, CDR2 SYDVKM. The CDR3 reads CASSLTQGTPGEQYF. In nucleotides, the CDR3 is TGTGCCAGCAGTTTAACGCAGGGGACCCCTGGGGAGCAGTACTTC.

CDR3 sequence (DNA): TGTGCCAGCAGTTACGACAGGCCAATGAACACTGAAGCTTTCTTT. Translation: CASSYDRPMNTEAFF. This sequence joins TRBV6-2 or TRBV6-3 and TRBJ1-1; D might be TRBD1 (6 bases). Between the trimmed V and J ends, which lost 2 bases and 0 bases, there was a span of 10 bases. Germline CDR1 is MNHEY and CDR2 is SVGEGT. The CDR3 runs to 15 residues.